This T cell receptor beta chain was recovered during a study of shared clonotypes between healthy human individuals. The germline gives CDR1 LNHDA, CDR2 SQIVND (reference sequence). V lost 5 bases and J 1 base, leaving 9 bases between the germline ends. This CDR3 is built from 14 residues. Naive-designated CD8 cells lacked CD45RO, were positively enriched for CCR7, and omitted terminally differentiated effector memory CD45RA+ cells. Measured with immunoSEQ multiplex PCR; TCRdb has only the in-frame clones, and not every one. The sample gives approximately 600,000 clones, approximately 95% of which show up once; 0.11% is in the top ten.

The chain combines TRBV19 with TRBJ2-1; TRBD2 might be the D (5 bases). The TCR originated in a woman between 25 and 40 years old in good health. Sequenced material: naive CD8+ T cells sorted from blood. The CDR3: CASSVRGSYNEQFF. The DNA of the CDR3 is TGTGCCAGTAGTGTCCGGGGTTCCTACAATGAGCAGTTCTTC.